This record concerns one T cell receptor (beta chain) sequence. No antigen is known for it. Its ends do not fully match the called genes, so a read error is possible. The data originate from a study of T cell repertoires in aging, cancer and after chemotherapy. Study findings and constraints: Compared with age-matched healthy donors, untreated hematological or solid cancer patients showed higher blood TCR clonality.

TRB rearrangements spanning V, D and J were amplified using mixed TRB-A/B primers. TCRdb used MiXCR to reprocess the multiplex PCR reads, holding one entry per CDR3 protein. The sample includes some 9,200 distinct CDR3 sequences, nearly 55% of them seen just once. The germline gives CDR1 SGHAT, CDR2 FQNNGV. The CDR3 spans 15 residues. Amplification of TCR beta used genomic DNA extracted from peripheral blood. The chain recombines TRBV11-2 with TRBJ2-5, with a possible D match to TRBD2 (5 bases). This receptor was identified in a human donor in good health. Input material: blood. The CDR3 region has the DNA TGCGCCAGCAGCCAAGATCACGGGATTCGAGAGACCCAGTACTTC. Translated, it gives CASSQDHGIRETQYF.